This entry describes one TCR beta chain. The antigen it binds to is not known. No much larger clone is present one base from it, and per-base qualities are unavailable. The CDR3 covers 12 residues, taking in both the cysteine and the phenylalanine. Only the CDR3 part of the read is kept: 36 bases, read in frame from the first base. The V end gives up 2 bases and the J end 3 bases, leaving 0 bases in the junction not matched to a gene. CDR1 DFQATT and CDR2 SNEGSKA are derived from the germline V gene (reference sequence). Stable Graves' hyperthyroidism was defined as the absence of progression to ophthalmopathy over 18 months of follow-up. Hyperthyroidism patients were newly diagnosed, had a disease duration of under 2 months, and were aged 18 to 65 years. The study excluded patients with uncontrolled infections, other autoimmune diseases, pregnancy or lactation. Diagnoses relied on clinical symptoms, serum thyroxine and TRAb, thyroid ultrasound and orbital computed tomography. Total RNA was extracted using Trizol reagent, and RNA quality was assessed on an Agilent 2100 Bioanalyzer.

This entry is derived from a study of T cells in Graves' hyperthyroidism and ophthalmopathy (dated by TCRdb to between 2018 and 2021). About the study as a whole: To identify TCR V-J signatures that set the groups apart, the researchers used a discovery cohort of 100 patients, made up of 40 to 45 with Graves' ophthalmopathy and 57 with stable Graves' hyperthyroidism. Prospective prediction of ophthalmopathy was tested in an independent validation cohort of approximately 18 hyperthyroidism patients and 15 to 17 patients who later progressed to ophthalmopathy. The 90 to 100 discovery patients were randomly split 7:3 into training and test sets. Thyroid tissue and blood T-cell repertoires from over 5 Graves' hyperthyroidism patients were also compared in the study. Following sampling, methimazole starting at 30 mg daily was given to hyperthyroidism patients, and high-dose intravenous methylprednisolone was given to ophthalmopathy patients. The paper reports TCR Vbeta CDR3 sequencing of about 140 peripheral blood samples: under 45 ophthalmopathy, roughly 74 hyperthyroidism and approximately 17 progressor patients.

The TCR beta CDR3 regions were amplified from RNA transcripts. The first round of RT-PCR for the TCR CDR3 was performed with the HTBI primer set and the Qiagen OneStep RT-PCR kit. A second multiplex PCR round built the libraries, followed by size selection and purification. The libraries were sequenced on an Illumina HiSeq2000 using paired-end 100 bp reads. Regarding the original processing steps: SOAPnuke was used to process the raw data, throwing out any read that contained adapters or uncalled bases, had a mean Phred below 15, or lacked an exact constant-primer or identifier match. High-quality paired reads were merged using COPE v1.2.5, and each unique nucleotide sequence was defined as a clonotype. MiTCR v1.1 was used to align clonotypes to the IMGT TRBV, TRBD and TRBJ reference segments. Analysis was restricted to V-J combinations with a frequency above 0.0001, which covered over 98% of repertoires. The TCS score was defined as F50 (clonal expansion) divided by E x V (chaos), with BLOSUM62-based TCRdist calculated between CDR3 peptides within each V-J. Welch's t-statistics and random forest reduced around 510 V-J features to 13, which were used in a naive Bayes classifier (R e1071). The public reads were reprocessed in TCRdb via fastp at Q25 and MiXCR, keeping in-frame beta chains. Each CDR3 protein gets just one entry, which takes the most common genes and DNA from the rows behind it. The V and J calls follow TCRdb's processing rather than the paper's. The sample yields hundreds of thousands of distinct CDR3 sequences; around 45% were counted once. 8% to 8.5% of the sample belongs to the ten largest clones.

The study at large found these results: Sample size was not statistically predetermined, and investigators were not blinded to group allocation. In cross-validation, a model built on a 13 V-J signature told ophthalmopathy apart from stable hyperthyroidism with about 90% sensitivity and approximately 84% specificity, and in testing the same model reached 80%/75%. In validation, progression to ophthalmopathy was predicted by the model with nearly 71% sensitivity and 72.22% specificity, a median of about 6.4 months before onset. Most expanded thyroid clonotypes (frequency above 0.001) were also found in blood, which suggests that blood repertoires may mirror thyroid immune responses.

The sequenced sample consisted of peripheral blood or thyroid tissue (not recorded which). This receptor was obtained from a woman between 18 and 30 years old with Graves' hyperthyroidism. Donor details come from another sample of the same person, matched by shared clones. Recombination connected TRBV20-1 to TRBJ2-5, with 7 middle bases fitting TRBD2. At the DNA level, the sequence is TGCAGTGCTAGACTAGCGGAAGAGACCCAGTACTTC. This codes for CSARLAEETQYF.